One sample yielded the 15 T cell receptor beta chains listed below, sequenced in a study of Ad26.COV2.S vaccination and SARS-CoV-2 variants. The assay was immunoSEQ multiplex PCR, and TCRdb's table has in-frame clones only and misses some. This table has roughly 380,000 clones, about nine tenths appearing once. Documented treatment: some 20 received Ad26.COV2.S at low or high dose, single or two shots; roughly 5 received placebo; per-sample allocation not given. Day 63 after the first vaccine or placebo injection was the time point for sampling. The sample here was peripheral blood, taken in a trial of Ad26.COV2.S vaccine versus placebo. Every receptor here comes from a person aged 18-65 years who received the Ad26.COV2.S COVID-19 vaccine or a placebo.

The rearrangement uses TRBV7-6 and TRBJ1-3, with D maybe TRBD1 (5 bases). Germline loops: CDR1 SGHVS, CDR2 FNYEAQ. Trimming cost V 1 base and J 0 bases, with 10 bases left between them. The CDR3 is 16 residues long. CDR3 loop: CASSLGAGSSGNTIYF. The CDR3 DNA follows: TGTGCCAGCAGCTTAGGGGCAGGGTCCTCTGGAAACACCATATATTTT.

This chain uses TRBV5-6 with TRBJ1-2; possible D gene TRBD1, 6 bases. Germline-derived CDR1 and CDR2 are SGHDT and YYEEEE. This CDR3 is built from 16 residues. V was pared by 6 bases and J by 5 bases, with 23 bases between. This CDR3 is CASTWGRGSLLYGYTF. CDR3 sequence (DNA): TGTGCCAGCACCTGGGGCAGGGGATCCCTCCTATATGGCTACACCTTC.

The genes are TRBV20-1 and TRBJ2-1, with TRBD2 identical over 9 bases. Germline CDR1 DFQATT, CDR2 SNEGSKA (reference sequence). With V trimmed by 3 bases and J by 0 bases, 9 bases remained unmatched. The length of the CDR3 is 17 residues. As DNA, the CDR3 is TGCAGTGCTAGTGGGCTAGCGGGGCCGGGCTCCTACAATGAGCAGTTCTTC. It yields the protein CSASGLAGPGSYNEQFF.

This chain links TRBV19 with TRBJ2-7; TRBD2 might be the D (6 bases). Germline assignment: CDR1 LNHDA and CDR2 SQIVND (reference sequence). Trimming left V 5 bases short and J 2 bases short, with 16 bases between. The CDR3 covers 15 residues. The DNA of the CDR3 is TGTGCCAGTAGTGTTTCCGGGACTGGAACCTACGAGCAGTACTTC. It is translated as CASSVSGTGTYEQYF.

The chain links TRBV2 to TRBJ2-3, with 7 nucleotides matching TRBD2. The V and J ends lost 8 bases and 8 bases, in that order; junction bases with no gene match: 4. There are 11 residues in the CDR3. Germline CDR1 reads SNHLY; CDR2 reads FYNNEI. In DNA form, the CDR3 reads TGTGCCAGCGTGGGGGGGGTTACGCAGTATTTT. Protein sequence: CASVGGVTQYF.

V and J are TRBV6-6 and TRBJ1-5, with 10 bases aligning to TRBD1. V dropped 6 bases and J dropped 6; count of bases not matched to a gene: 5. Germline V CDR1 and CDR2: MNHNY, SVGAGI (reference sequence). CDR3 length: 14 amino acids. The CDR3 coding sequence is TGTGCCAGCAGCGCGACAGGGGGCACTCAGCCCCAGCATTTT. Translation: CASSATGGTQPQHF.

The chain carries TRBV4-1 and TRBJ1-4, with TRBD1 matching over 9 bases. The CDR3 is 18 residues long. V gave up 3 bases and J gave up 0 bases; unmatched junction bases: 8. Germline V gives CDR1 MGHRA, CDR2 YSYEKL. The CDR3 DNA reads as TGCGCCAGCAGCCACCGAGGGACAGGGCCCGCAACTAATGAAAAACTGTTTTTT. Amino acid sequence: CASSHRGTGPATNEKLFF.

J is TRBJ1-5 and V is TRBV6-5; D is unclear. The germline CDR1 and CDR2 sequences are MNHEY and SVGAGI. V lost 6 bases and J lost 2, with 11 bases in between. There are 14 residues in the CDR3. CDR3 DNA sequence: TGTGCCAGCAGCGGACTAAAAGGCAATCAGCCCCAGCATTTT. Translation gives CASSGLKGNQPQHF.

V usage is TRBV4-2 and J usage is TRBJ2-2; D not resolved. This CDR3 comprises 16 residues. The ends were cut back, 0 bases at V and 5 bases at J, with 13 bases in the middle. Germline V CDR1 and CDR2: LGHNA, YNFKEQ. CDR3 nucleotides: TGTGCCAGCAGCCAAGATCACAGTCGTGAGACCGGGGAGCTGTTTTTT. Protein sequence: CASSQDHSRETGELFF.

The chain is built from TRBV1 and TRBJ1-6. TRBV1 is annotated as a pseudogene. The CDR3 runs 15 residues. The CDR3 sequence is CTSSQGGLLGSPLHF. CDR3 sequence (DNA): TGCACCAGCAGCCAAGGAGGCCTCCTGGGTTCACCCCTCCACTTT.

CDR3 coding DNA: TGTGCCAGCAGCTTAGCGGCCAGGGGAAGCTCCTACGAGCAGTACTTC. Translated: CASSLAARGSSYEQYF. This rearrangement joins TRBV7-9 to TRBJ2-7; a weak D match, TRBD1 (6 bases). Trimming shortened V by 0 bases and J by 0 bases, and 12 bases separated the two germline ends. The length of the CDR3 is 16 residues. CDR1 and CDR2 from the germline V gene are SEHNR and FQNEAQ (reference sequence). The entire variable domain, with the rest obtained from reference TRBV7-9 and TRBJ2-7, is as follows: DTGVSQNPRHKITKRGQNVTFRCDPISEHNRLYWYRQTLGQGPEFLTYFQNEAQLEKSRLLSDRFSAERPKGSFSTLEIQRTEQGDSAMYLCASSLAARGSSYEQYFGPGTRLTVT.

The chain carries TRBV7-8 and TRBJ1-1, with a weak D call TRBD1 (5 bases). V lost 2 bases, J lost 3 bases, and 16 bases lay in between. Germline V lookup: CDR1 SGHVS, CDR2 FQNEAQ. The CDR3 sequence is 16 residues long. The CDR3 here is CASSLFVGGAHTEAFF. The CDR3 DNA reads TGTGCCAGCAGCTTATTTGTTGGAGGGGCGCACACTGAAGCTTTCTTT.

The chain combines TRBV3-1 (or the pseudogene TRBV3-2) with TRBJ1-4; TRBD1 might be the D (6 bases). Trimming took 8 bases from V and 8 from J, leaving 15 bases between them. The V gene's germline CDR1 is LGHDT and CDR2 YNNKEL (reference sequence). This CDR3 contains 13 residues. Here the CDR3 DNA reads TGTGCCAGCGGGGGGGCCCTAGAGGAAAAACTGTTTTTT. This codes for CASGGALEEKLFF.

This chain connects TRBV18 to TRBJ1-2; D call uncertain. V lost 2 bases to trimming and J lost 4 bases, with 14 bases between them. Germline V CDR1 and CDR2: KGHSH, LQKENI. The CDR3 sequence is 15 residues long. CDR3 protein: CASSPTTDGIYGYTF. In DNA, the CDR3 is TGTGCCAGCTCACCAACCACAGATGGAATCTATGGCTACACCTTC.

The chain links TRBV25-1 to TRBJ1-6; unclear D gene. Trimming took 6 bases from V and 2 from J, leaving 8 bases between them. Germline CDR1 MGHDK, CDR2 SYGVNS. The CDR3 spans 14 residues. CDR3 nucleotides: TGTGCCAGCAGATGGGCCGCCTATAATTCACCCCTCCACTTT. It translates to CASRWAAYNSPLHF.